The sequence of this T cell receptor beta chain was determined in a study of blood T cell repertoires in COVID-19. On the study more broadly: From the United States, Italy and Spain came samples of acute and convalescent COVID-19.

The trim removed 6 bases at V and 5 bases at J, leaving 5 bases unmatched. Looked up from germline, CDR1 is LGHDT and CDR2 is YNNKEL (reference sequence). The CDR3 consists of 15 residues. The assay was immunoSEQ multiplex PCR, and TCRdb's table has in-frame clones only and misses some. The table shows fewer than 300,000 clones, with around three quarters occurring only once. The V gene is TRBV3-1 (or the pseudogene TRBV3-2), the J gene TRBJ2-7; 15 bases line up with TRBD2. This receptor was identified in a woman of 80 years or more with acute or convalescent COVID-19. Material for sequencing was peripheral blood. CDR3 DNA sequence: TGTGCCAGCAGTGGGACTAGCGGGGGGTTCGACGAGCAGTACTTC. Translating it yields CASSGTSGGFDEQYF.